In this sample, the clone carrying this T cell receptor beta chain turned up once. Antigen specificity is unknown. This CDR3 spans 17 amino acids. Controls had colonoscopy for suspected IBD, with normal endoscopy and no IBD the following year. This sample is part of a study of pediatric ulcerative colitis. Broader study findings: Clonal expansions reduced rectal repertoire diversity in acute severe colitis. Compared with controls, ulcerative colitis showed greater blood-rectum clone sharing.

TCRdb's copy holds only in-frame clones and misses some; the assay was immunoSEQ multiplex PCR. The repertoire has under 70,000 clones, over 70% of them found once; the top ten carry approximately 1.5%. This sequence joins TRBV1 and TRBJ2-6. TRBV1 is a recognized pseudogene. The sequencing sample was made of blood. The sequence was collected from a boy aged 10-17 years who was a control in a study of pediatric ulcerative colitis. CDR3 nucleotides: TGCACCAGCAGGCGCATGAGTTCACAAAGTCGGGCCAACGTCCTGACTTTC. It codes for CTSRRMSSQSRANVLTF.